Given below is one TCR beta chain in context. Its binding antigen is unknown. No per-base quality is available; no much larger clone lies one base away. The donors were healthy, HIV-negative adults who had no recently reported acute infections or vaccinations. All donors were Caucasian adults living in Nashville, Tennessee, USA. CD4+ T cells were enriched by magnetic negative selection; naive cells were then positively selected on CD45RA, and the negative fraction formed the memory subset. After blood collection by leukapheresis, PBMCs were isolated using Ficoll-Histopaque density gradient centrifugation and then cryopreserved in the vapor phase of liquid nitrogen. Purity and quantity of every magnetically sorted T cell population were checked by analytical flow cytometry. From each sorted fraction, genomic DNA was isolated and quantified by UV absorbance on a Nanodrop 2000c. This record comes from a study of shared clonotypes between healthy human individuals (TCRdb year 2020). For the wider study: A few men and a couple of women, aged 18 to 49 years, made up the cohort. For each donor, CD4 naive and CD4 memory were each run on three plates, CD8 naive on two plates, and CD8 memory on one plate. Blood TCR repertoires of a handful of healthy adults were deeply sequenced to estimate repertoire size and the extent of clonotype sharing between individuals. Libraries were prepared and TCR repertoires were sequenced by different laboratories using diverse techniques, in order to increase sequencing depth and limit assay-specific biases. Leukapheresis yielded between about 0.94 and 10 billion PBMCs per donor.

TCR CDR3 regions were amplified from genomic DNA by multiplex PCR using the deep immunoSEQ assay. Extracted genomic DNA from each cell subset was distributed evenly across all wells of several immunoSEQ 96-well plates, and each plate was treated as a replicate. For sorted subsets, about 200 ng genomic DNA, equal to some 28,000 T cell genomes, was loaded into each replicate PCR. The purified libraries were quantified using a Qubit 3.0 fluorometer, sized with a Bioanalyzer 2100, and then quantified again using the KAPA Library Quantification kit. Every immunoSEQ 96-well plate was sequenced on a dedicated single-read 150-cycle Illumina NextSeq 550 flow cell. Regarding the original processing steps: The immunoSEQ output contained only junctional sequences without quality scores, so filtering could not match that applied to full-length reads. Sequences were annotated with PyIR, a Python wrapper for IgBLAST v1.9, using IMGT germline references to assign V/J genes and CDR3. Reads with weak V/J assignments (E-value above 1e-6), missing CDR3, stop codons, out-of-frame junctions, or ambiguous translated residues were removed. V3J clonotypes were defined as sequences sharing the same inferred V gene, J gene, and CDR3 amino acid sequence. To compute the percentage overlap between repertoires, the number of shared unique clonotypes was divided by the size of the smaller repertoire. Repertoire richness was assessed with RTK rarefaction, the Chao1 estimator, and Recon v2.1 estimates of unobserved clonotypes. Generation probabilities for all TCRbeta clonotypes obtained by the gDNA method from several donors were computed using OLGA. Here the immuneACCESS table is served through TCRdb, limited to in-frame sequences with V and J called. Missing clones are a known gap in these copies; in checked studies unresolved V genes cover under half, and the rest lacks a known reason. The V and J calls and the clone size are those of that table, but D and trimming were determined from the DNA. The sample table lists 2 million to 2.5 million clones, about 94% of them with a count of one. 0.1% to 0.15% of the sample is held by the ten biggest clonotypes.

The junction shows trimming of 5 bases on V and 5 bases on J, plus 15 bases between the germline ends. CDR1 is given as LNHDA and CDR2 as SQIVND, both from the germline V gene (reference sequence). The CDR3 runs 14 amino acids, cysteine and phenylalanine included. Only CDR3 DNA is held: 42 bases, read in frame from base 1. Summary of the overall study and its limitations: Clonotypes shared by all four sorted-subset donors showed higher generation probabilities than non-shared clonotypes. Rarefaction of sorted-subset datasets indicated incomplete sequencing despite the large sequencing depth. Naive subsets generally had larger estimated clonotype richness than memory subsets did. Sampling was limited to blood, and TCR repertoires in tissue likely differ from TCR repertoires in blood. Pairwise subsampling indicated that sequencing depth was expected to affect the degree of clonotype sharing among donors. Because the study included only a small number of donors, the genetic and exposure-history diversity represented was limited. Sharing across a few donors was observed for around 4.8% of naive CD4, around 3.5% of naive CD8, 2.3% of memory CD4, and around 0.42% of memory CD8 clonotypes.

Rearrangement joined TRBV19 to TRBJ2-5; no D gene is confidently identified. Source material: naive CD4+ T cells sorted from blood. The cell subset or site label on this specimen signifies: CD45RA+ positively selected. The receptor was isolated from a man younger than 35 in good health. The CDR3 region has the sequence CASSPATFRETQYF. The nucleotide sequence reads TGTGCCAGTAGTCCCGCGACGTTCCGGGAGACCCAGTACTTC.